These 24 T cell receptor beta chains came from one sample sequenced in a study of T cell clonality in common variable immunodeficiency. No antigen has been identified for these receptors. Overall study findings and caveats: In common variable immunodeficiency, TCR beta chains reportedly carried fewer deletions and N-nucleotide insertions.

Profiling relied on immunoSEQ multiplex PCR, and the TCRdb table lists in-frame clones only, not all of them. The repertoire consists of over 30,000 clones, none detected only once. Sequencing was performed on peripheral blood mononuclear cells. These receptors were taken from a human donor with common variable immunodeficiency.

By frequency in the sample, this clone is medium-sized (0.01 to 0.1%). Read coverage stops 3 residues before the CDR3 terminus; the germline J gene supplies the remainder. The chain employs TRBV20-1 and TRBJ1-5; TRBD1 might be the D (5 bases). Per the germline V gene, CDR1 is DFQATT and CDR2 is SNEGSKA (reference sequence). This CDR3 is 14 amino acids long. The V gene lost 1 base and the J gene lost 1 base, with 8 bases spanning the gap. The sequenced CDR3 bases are TGCAGTGCTAGAGGGGGGGACAGCAATCAGCCC. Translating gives CSARGGDSNQP. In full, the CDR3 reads CSARGGDSNQPQHF.

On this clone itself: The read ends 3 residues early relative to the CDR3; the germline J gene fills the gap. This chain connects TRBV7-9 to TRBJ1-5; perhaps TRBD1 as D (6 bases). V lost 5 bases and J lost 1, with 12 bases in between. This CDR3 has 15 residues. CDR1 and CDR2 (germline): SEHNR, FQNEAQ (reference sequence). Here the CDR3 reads CASSPAGASNQPQHF. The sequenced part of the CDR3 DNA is TGTGCCAGCAGCCCAGCAGGGGCGAGCAATCAGCCC.

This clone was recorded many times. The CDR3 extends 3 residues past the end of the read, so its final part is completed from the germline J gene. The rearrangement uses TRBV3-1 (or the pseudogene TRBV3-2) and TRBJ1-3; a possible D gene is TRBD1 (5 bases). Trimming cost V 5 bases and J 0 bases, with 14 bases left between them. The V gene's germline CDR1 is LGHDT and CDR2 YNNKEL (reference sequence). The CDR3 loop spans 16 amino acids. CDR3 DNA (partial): TGTGCCAGCAGCTCCCGGGGGGTCCACTCTGGAAACACC. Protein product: CASSSRGVHSGNT. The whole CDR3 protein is CASSSRGVHSGNTIYF.

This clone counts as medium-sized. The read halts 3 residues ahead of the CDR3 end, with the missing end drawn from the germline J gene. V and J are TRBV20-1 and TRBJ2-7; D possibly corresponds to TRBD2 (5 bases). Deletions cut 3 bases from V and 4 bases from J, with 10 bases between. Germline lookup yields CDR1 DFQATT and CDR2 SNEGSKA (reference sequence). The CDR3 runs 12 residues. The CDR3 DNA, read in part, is TGCAGTGCTAGGTCCCCGGGGTACGAG. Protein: CSARSPGYE. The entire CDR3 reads CSARSPGYEQYF.

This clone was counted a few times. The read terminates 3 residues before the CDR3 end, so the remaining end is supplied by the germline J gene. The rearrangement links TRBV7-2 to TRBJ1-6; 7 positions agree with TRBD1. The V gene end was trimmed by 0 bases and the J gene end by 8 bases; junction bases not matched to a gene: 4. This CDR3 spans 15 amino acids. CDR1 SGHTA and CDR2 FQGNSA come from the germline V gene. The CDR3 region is CASSLASTGDSPLHF. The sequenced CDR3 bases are TGTGCCAGCAGCTTAGCGAGTACAGGGGATTCACCC.

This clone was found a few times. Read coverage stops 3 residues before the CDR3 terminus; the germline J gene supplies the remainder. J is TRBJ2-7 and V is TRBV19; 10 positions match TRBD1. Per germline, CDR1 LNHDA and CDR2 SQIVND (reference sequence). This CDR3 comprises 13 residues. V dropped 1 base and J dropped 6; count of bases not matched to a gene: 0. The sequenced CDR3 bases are TGTGCCAGTAGTATAGGGGACAGGGGCGAG. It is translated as CASSIGDRGE. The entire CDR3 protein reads CASSIGDRGEQYF.

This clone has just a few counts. CDR3 loop: CASSSLAGSDEQYF. The DNA read from the CDR3 is TGTGCCAGCAGCTCACTAGCGGGATCCGACGAG. This chain connects TRBV11-1 to TRBJ2-7; 10 bases are a match to TRBD2. Read data end 3 residues before the CDR3 end; the end is taken from the germline J gene. The CDR3 is made up of 14 amino acids. After removal of 4 bases from V and 5 bases from J, the junction contained 5 bases not matched to a gene. The germline V gene encodes CDR1 SGHAT and CDR2 FQDESV (reference sequence).

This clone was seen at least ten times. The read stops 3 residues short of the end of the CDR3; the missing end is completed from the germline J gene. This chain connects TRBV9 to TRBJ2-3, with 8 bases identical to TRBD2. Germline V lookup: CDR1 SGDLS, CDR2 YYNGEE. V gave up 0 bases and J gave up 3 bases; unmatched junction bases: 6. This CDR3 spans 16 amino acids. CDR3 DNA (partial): TGTGCCAGCAGCGTAGGTCGCAGCGGGAGAACAGATACG. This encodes CASSVGRSGRTDT. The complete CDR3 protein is CASSVGRSGRTDTQYF.

The CDR3 sequence is CASSFERASYNEQFF. The CDR3 DNA, read in part, is TGTGCCAGCAGCTTTGAGCGGGCCTCCTACAATGAG. The rearrangement joins TRBV7-9 to TRBJ2-1, with D possibly matching TRBD2 (6 bases). Read coverage stops 3 residues before the CDR3 terminus; the germline J gene supplies the remainder. There are 15 residues in the CDR3. Germline loops: CDR1 SEHNR, CDR2 FQNEAQ (reference sequence). Trimming shortened V by 3 bases and J by 0 bases, and 9 bases separated the two germline ends.

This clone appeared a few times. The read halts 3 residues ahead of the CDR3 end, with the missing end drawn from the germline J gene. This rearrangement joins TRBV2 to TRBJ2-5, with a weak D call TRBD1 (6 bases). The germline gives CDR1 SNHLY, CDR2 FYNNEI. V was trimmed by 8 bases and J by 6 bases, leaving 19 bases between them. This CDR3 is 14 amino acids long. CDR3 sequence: CASWVGRGNKTQYF. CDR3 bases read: TGTGCCAGCTGGGTCGGCAGGGGCAATAAGACC.

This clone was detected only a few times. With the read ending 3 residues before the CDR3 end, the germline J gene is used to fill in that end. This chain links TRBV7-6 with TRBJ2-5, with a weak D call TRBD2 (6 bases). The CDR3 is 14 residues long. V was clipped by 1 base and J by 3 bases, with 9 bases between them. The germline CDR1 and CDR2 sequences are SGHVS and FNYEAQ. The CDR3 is CASSLGWGEETQYF. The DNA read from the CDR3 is TGTGCCAGCAGCTTAGGGTGGGGGGAAGAGACC.

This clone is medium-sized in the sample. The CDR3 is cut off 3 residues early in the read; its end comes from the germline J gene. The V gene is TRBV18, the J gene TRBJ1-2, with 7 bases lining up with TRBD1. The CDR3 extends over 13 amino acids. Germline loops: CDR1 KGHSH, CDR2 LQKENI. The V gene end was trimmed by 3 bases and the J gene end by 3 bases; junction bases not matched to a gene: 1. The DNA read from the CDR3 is TGTGCCAGCTCACCCGACAGGGACTATGGC. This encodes CASSPDRDYG. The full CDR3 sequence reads CASSPDRDYGYTF.

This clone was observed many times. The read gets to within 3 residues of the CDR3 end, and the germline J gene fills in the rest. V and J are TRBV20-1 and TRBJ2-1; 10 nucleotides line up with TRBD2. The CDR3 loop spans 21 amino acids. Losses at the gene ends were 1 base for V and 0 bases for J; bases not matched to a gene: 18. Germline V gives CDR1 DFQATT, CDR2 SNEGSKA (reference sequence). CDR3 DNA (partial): TGCAGTGCTAGAGTACCTAGCGGGAGTCGCCGGGACCTGAGCTCCTACAATGAG. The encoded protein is CSARVPSGSRRDLSSYNE. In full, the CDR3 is CSARVPSGSRRDLSSYNEQFF.

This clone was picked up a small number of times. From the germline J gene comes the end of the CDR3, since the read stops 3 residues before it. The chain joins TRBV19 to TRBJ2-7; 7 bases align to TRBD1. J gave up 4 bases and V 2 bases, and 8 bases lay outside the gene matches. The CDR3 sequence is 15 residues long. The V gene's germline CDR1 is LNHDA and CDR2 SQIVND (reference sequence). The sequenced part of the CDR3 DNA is TGTGCCAGTAGTATAAAGGGGGCAGGGGAATACGAG. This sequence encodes CASSIKGAGEYE. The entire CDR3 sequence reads CASSIKGAGEYEQYF.

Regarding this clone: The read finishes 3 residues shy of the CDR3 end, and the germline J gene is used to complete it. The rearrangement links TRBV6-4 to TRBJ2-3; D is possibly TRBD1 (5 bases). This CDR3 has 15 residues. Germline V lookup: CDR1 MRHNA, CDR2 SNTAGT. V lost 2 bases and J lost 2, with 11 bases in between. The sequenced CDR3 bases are TGTGCCAGCAGTGACGATCAGGGCCACACAGATACG. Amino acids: CASSDDQGHTDT. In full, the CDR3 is CASSDDQGHTDTQYF.

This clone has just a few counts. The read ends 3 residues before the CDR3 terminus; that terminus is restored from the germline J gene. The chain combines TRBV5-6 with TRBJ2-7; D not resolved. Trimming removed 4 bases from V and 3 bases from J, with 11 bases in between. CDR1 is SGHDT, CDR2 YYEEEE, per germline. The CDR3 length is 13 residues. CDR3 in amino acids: CASSLIGHYEQYF. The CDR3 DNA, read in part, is TGTGCCAGCAGCCTGATTGGGCACTACGAG.

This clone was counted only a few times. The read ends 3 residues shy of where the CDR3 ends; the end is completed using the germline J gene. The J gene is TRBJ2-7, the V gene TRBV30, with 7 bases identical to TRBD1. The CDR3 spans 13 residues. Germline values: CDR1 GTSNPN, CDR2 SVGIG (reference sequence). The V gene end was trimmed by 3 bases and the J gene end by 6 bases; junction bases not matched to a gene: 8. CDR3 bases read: TGTGCCTGGAGCGCTGACAGGGCCGGCGAG. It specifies CAWSADRAGE. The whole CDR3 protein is CAWSADRAGEQYF.

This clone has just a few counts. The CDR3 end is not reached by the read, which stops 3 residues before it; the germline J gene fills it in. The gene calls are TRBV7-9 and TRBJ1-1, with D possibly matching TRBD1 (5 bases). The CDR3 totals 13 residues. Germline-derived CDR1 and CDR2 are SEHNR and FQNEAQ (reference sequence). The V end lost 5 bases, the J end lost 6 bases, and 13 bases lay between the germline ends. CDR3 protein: CASSQSGASEAFF. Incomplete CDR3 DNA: TGTGCCAGCAGCCAAAGTGGGGCCTCTGAA.

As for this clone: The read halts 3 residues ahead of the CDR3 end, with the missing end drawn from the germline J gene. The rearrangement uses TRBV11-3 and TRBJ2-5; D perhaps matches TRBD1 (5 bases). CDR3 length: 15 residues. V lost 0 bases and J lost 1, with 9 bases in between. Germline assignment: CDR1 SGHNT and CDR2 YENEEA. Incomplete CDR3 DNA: TGTGCCAGCAGCTTAGAGGGGCAGCGCCAAGAGACC. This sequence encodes CASSLEGQRQET. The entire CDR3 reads CASSLEGQRQETQYF.

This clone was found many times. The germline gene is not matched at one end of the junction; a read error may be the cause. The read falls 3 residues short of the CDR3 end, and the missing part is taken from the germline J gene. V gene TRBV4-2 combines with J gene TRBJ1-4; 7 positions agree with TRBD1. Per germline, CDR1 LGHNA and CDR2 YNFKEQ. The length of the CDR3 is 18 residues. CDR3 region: CASSQGGTALTTNEKLFF. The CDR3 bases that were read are TGCGCCAGCAGCCAAGGAGGGACAGCCCTGACAACTAATGAAAAA.

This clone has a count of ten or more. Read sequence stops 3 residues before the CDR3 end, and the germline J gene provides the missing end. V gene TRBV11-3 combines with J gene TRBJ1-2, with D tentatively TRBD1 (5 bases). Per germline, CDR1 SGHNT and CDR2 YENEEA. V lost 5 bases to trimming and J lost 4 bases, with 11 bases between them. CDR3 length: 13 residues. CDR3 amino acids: CASSLDSLYGYTF. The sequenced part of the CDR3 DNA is TGTGCCAGCAGCCTCGACAGCCTCTATGGC. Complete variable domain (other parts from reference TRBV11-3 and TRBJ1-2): EAGVVQSPRYKIIEKKQPVAFWCNPISGHNTLYWYLQNLGQGPELLIRYENEEAVDDSQLPKDRFSAERLKGVDSTLKIQPAELGDSAVYLCASSLDSLYGYTFGSGTRLTVV.

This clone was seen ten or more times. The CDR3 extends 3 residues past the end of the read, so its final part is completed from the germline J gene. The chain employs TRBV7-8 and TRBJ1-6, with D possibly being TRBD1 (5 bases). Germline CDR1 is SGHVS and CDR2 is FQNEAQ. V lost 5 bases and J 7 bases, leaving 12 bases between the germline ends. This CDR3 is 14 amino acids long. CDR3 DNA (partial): TGTGCCAGCAGCCTGGGGGGGGACAATTCACCC. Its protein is CASSLGGDNSP. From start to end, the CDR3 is CASSLGGDNSPLHF.

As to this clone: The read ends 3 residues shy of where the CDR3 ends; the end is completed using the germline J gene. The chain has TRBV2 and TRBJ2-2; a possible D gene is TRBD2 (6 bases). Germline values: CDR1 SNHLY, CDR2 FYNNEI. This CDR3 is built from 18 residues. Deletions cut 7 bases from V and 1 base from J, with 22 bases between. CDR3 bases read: TGTGCCAGCATGTCCCTTGGCGGGTGGCGGGAGAACACCGGGGAG. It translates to CASMSLGGWRENTGE. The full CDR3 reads CASMSLGGWRENTGELFF.

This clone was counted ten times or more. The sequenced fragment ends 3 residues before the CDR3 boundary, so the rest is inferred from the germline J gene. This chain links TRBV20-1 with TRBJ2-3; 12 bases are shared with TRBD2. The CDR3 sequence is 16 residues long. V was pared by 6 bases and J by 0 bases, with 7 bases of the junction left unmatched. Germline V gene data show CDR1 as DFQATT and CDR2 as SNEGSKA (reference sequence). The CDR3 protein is CSAPGLAGLSTDTQYF. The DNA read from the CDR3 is TGCAGTGCCCCGGGACTAGCGGGCCTTAGCACAGATACG.